This record concerns one T cell receptor beta chain sequence. The antigen is undetermined. Method: immunoSEQ multiplex PCR; TCRdb's copy keeps in-frame clones and lacks some. The table has around 96,000 clones, about nine tenths seen once; the top ten hold 15% to 20%. Looked up from germline, CDR1 is MNHNY and CDR2 is SVGAGI (reference sequence). Deletions cut 0 bases from V and 4 bases from J, with 10 bases between. The CDR3 contains 14 residues. The sample originates from a study of graft-versus-host responses after intestinal transplantation. The wider study: Multivisceral, liver-intestinal, or isolated intestinal transplants were performed in recipients. General observations from the study: Ileal or blood samples showed some GvH clones first, and such clones were also found in recipient marrow. Allografts of patients with graft-donor T cell macrochimerism showed high graft-versus-host to host-versus-graft clone ratios.

This receptor was taken from a human patient who received an intestinal transplant, so some T cells may come from the graft donor. The sequences come from PBMCs, collected about 440 days after intestinal transplant. This chain joins TRBV6-6 and TRBJ2-7; D remains ambiguous. DNA for the CDR3: TGTGCCAGCAGTTACTCGAGCCGGATTTACGAGCAGTACTTC. Encoded protein: CASSYSSRIYEQYF.